This TCR beta chain appears in the sequencing data of a study of T cell responses to AZD1222 COVID-19 vaccine. Method: immunoSEQ multiplex PCR; TCRdb's copy keeps in-frame clones and lacks some. The data contain 180,000 or so clones, roughly 94% of them singletons. The V end lost 4 bases, the J end lost 5 bases, and 14 bases lay between the germline ends. The CDR3 length is 15 residues. Germline assignment: CDR1 MGHRA and CDR2 YSYEKL. Overall study findings and caveats: Repertoire collection took place solely once the T cell response had peaked. Vaccine-related CD4 TCRs covered spike, predominating at 160-218 and 743-854. Of the AZD1222 recipients, only 5 or 6 were seropositive at baseline. In a largely white British group with more females than males, clonal diversity was possibly underestimated.

Points on this clone: No antigen is known for it.

This receptor was identified in an adult in good health. Sequences were derived from peripheral blood, sampled on day 0 of AZD1222 vaccination. The chain employs TRBV4-1 and TRBJ2-2; no reliable D call. The CDR3 loop is CASSLEQMGTGELFF. For the CDR3, the DNA is TGCGCCAGCAGCCTCGAGCAAATGGGGACCGGGGAGCTGTTTTTT.